Included here is one T cell receptor beta chain sequence, with context. The source of the sample is a study of T-cell reconstitution after alpha-beta-depleted transplantation in children. V was trimmed by 0 bases and J by 2 bases, leaving 9 bases between them. Germline V gives CDR1 LGHNA, CDR2 YSLEER. The CDR3 consists of 15 residues. It was with unique molecular identifiers that the TCRbeta library was prepared. TCRdb re-analysed the PCR reads in MiXCR, keeping a single row per CDR3 protein. The table records about 610,000 distinct CDR3 sequences, about 10% of them present only once. The sequencing used PBMCs from the stem cell graft donor, collected from the stem cell graft. This TCR came from a human donor who donated a stem cell graft to a child with acute myeloid leukemia. This chain links TRBV4-3 with TRBJ2-3; D not resolved. The CDR3 DNA reads TGCGCCAGCAGCCAAGACCCTCTAGTCACAGATACGCAGTATTTT. Translated: CASSQDPLVTDTQYF.